Shown below are 12 T cell receptor beta chains from a single sample sequenced in a study of tumor-infiltrating lymphocytes in primary liver carcinoma (dated by TCRdb to 2016 to 2017). Total RNA and DNA were co-extracted without cell sorting from approximately 22-30 mg of bulk tissue using the AllPrep DNA/RNA mini kit. The sample was run on an Illumina HiSeq 2500. A constant-region primer and ProtoScript II reverse transcriptase were used to reverse-transcribe TCRbeta-specific cDNA from roughly 500 ng total RNA. TCRbeta libraries were built with three nested multiplex PCR rounds, a slightly modified ARM-PCR procedure. The first two PCR rounds used multiplex TRBV1-TRBV30 forward primers with a Cbeta reverse primer, each for approximately 9 cycles. Using fastp at Q25 and MiXCR, TCRdb reprocessed the public reads and kept productive beta chains. Duplicate CDR3 protein sequences are folded into a single record with the most common DNA and genes. The sample data list 95,000 to 100,000 distinct CDR3 sequences, and about 67% of these were observed just once. The ten top clones hold roughly 12% of the sample.

The specimen was liver tumor tissue from sampling region 2. Sample cell subset or site, as interpreted from the label and publication: tumor region T2, inferior pole. These receptor sequences come from a woman in her sixties with primary liver carcinoma and hepatitis B virus infection.

The V gene is TRBV19, the J gene TRBJ2-3; TRBD2 aligns across 12 bases. From germline, CDR1 is LNHDA and CDR2 SQIVND (reference sequence). Trimming at V came to 5 bases and at J to 4 bases, leaving 10 bases not matched to a gene. The CDR3 runs 17 residues. Here the CDR3 reads CASSFVRLAGEADTQYF. CDR3 nucleotides: TGTGCCAGTAGTTTCGTACGACTAGCGGGAGAGGCAGATACGCAGTATTTT.

To note about this clonotype: A much larger clone lies a single base off, so this may be a read error. The chain carries TRBV7-9 and TRBJ2-2; a weak D match, TRBD2 (5 bases). This CDR3 contains 11 residues. Germline assignment: CDR1 SEHNR and CDR2 FQNEAQ (reference sequence). CDR3 region: CASSLSGEPFF. In DNA form, the CDR3 reads TGTGCCAGCAGCTTGTCCGGGGAGCCGTTTTTT.

The chain joins TRBV18 to TRBJ1-1, with D tentatively TRBD1 (5 bases). Per the germline V gene, CDR1 is KGHSH and CDR2 is LQKENI. Trimming stripped 6 bases from V and 4 bases from J, with 18 bases between. The CDR3 has 15 amino acids. CDR3 sequence (DNA): TGTGCCAGCTCGACGGAATATCAGGGTTTCACTGAAGCTTTCTTT. This codes for CASSTEYQGFTEAFF.

The chain couples TRBV2 to TRBJ2-7; D is perhaps TRBD2 (5 bases). Germline lookup yields CDR1 SNHLY and CDR2 FYNNEI. The V and J ends lost 6 bases and 2 bases respectively, with 14 bases between them. The CDR3 runs 14 residues. The CDR3 DNA follows: TGTGCCAGCAGAGCCGACTATTTCCCCTACGAGCAGTACTTC. The encoded protein is CASRADYFPYEQYF.

In this sample, this clonotype turned up a few times. Mismatch with germline at one junction end may stem from a read error. This sequence joins TRBV11-1 and TRBJ2-7; D is perhaps TRBD1 (7 bases). Per the germline V gene, CDR1 is SGHAT and CDR2 is FQDESV (reference sequence). The CDR3 extends over 14 amino acids. The CDR3 loop reads CAGSRTGGSYGQYF. The CDR3 DNA reads as TGTGCCGGCAGCCGGACAGGAGGGTCCTACGGGCAGTACTTC.

This clonotype showed up many times. CDR3 sequence reads: CASSYLNSPLHF. The CDR3 DNA reads as TGTGCCAGCAGTTACCTGAATTCACCCCTCCACTTT. V usage is TRBV6-5 and J usage is TRBJ1-6; no reliable D call. The CDR3 loop spans 12 amino acids. The V end was cut by 2 bases, the J end by 7 bases, with 3 bases between. Germline V gene lookup returns CDR1 MNHEY and CDR2 SVGAGI.

This clonotype was recorded many times. V gene TRBV6-5 combines with J gene TRBJ2-1; 13 bases match TRBD2. J was trimmed by 6 bases and V by 4 bases; bases with no gene match: 9. Germline V gene data show CDR1 as MNHEY and CDR2 as SVGAGI. This CDR3 is 17 amino acids long. CDR3 in DNA: TGTGCCAGCAGTTCTCCCGGACTAGCGGGAGTAGGCAATGAGCAGTTCTTC. It translates to CASSSPGLAGVGNEQFF.

As for this clonotype: Lacking the conserved final phenylalanine or tryptophan, this CDR3 likely reflects a read error. Because the CDR3's place on the DNA is in doubt, the DNA is left out and the CDR3 is given as listed by TCRdb. The chain carries TRBV12-3 or TRBV12-4 and TRBJ2-1; the tabulated D call, TRBD1, remains unverified against the DNA. 14 amino acids form the CDR3, both terminal residues included. CDR3 region: CASSLGGTDNERFV.

This clonotype has just one count. A much larger clone sits a single nucleotide away, making a read error possible. The rearrangement joins TRBV28 to TRBJ2-7; 9 bases are shared with TRBD1. Germline V lookup: CDR1 MDHEN, CDR2 SYDVKM. This CDR3 has 15 amino acids. Trimming took 3 bases from V and 3 from J; bases not matched to a gene: 6. The CDR3 nucleotides read TGTGCCAGCAGTTTTGCCCGGACAGGGGACTACGAGCAGTACTTC. Encoded protein: CASSFARTGDYEQYF.

The chain combines TRBV6-1 with TRBJ2-1; 8 nucleotides line up with TRBD2. Losses at the gene ends were 2 bases for V and 6 bases for J; bases not matched to a gene: 15. The CDR3 contains 18 residues. CDR1 MNHNS and CDR2 SASEGT come from the germline V gene. The CDR3 is CASSEWGLVYAKGNEQFF. The CDR3 DNA follows: TGTGCCAGCAGTGAATGGGGACTAGTGTACGCTAAAGGCAATGAGCAGTTCTTC.

Only one count was recorded for this clonotype. The genes are TRBV15 and TRBJ2-1, with D possibly being TRBD1 (5 bases). The V end lost 5 bases, the J end lost 1 base, and 18 bases lay between the germline ends. CDR1 and CDR2 (germline): LNHNV, YYDKDF (reference sequence). The CDR3 totals 17 residues. CDR3 in DNA: TGTGCCACCAGCGGACGGAGACAGTCCGGGTCCTACAATGAGCAGTTCTTC. This encodes CATSGRRQSGSYNEQFF.

Remarks on this clonotype: The junction differs from germline at one of its ends, possibly a read error. V and J are TRBV10-2 and TRBJ1-1, with D possibly TRBD1 on 5 matching bases. The CDR3 contains 15 residues. From germline, CDR1 is WSHSY and CDR2 SAAADI. The CDR3 coding sequence is TGCGCCAGCAGGGAGTCTAGGGGCGTCGGCACTGAAGCTTTCTTT. Protein: CASRESRGVGTEAFF.